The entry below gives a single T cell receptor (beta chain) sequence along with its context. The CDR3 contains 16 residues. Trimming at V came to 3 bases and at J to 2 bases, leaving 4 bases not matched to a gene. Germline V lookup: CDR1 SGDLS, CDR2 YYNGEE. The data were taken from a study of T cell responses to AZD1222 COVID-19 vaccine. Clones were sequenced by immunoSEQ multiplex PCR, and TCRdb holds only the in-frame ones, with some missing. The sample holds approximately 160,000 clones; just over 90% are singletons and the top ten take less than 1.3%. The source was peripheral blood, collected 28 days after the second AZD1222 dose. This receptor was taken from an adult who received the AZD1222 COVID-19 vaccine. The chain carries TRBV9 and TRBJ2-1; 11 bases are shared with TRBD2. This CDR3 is CASSGSSGGTYNEQFF. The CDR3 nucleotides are TGTGCCAGCAGCGGTTCTAGCGGGGGGACCTACAATGAGCAGTTCTTC.